This TCR beta chain was sequenced for a study of T cell clonality in common variable immunodeficiency. Reduced serum IgG, IgA and/or IgM plus specific antibody deficiency defined CVID. No CVID subject was ill or on immunomodulatory drugs when sampled. On this clone: What it binds is unknown. The CDR3 extends 3 residues past the end of the read, so its final part is completed from the germline J gene.

Here immunoSEQ multiplex PCR was the method, and the copy in TCRdb shows in-frame clones only, minus some. The specimen has under 30,000 clones, none found just once. The germline V and J ends were trimmed by 2 bases and 3 bases, with 8 bases remaining between them. The CDR3 totals 12 residues. Germline V gene lookup returns CDR1 GTSNPN and CDR2 SVGIG (reference sequence). Findings of the study overall: CVID subjects showed higher TCRbeta clonality than healthy controls. Common variable immunodeficiency TCR beta sequences reportedly had fewer deletions and N-nucleotide insertions. CVID subjects shared fewer TCRbeta clones than healthy controls did.

The sample comprised peripheral blood mononuclear cells. The chain recombines TRBV30 with TRBJ2-7; D might be TRBD2 (5 bases). The sequence came from a human donor with common variable immunodeficiency. The CDR3 bases that were read are TGTGCCTGGAGTAGAGAGGGCTACGAG. Protein product: CAWSREGYE. The CDR3 reads in full as CAWSREGYEQYF.